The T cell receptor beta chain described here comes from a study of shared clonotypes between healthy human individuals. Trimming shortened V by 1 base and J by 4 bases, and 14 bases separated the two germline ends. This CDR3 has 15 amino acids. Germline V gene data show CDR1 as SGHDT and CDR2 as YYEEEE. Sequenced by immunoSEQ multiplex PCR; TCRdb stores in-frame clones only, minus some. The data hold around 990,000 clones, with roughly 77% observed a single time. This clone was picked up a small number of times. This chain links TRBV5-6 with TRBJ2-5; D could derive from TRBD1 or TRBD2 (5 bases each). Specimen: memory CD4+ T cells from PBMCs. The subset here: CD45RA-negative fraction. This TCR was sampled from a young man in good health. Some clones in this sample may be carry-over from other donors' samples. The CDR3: CASSLFLRGRETQYF. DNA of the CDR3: TGTGCCAGCAGCTTGTTCTTGAGGGGCCGAGAGACCCAGTACTTC.